This entry concerns a single TCR beta chain. There are a few counts of this clonotype. Its antigen specificity is not known. Per-nucleotide qualities are absent, and no much larger clonotype sits a single base away. The data originate from a study of blood T cells in healthy people across ages (dated by TCRdb to the mid-2010s). Background for the entire study: In model experiments, template switching captured about one uniquely barcoded TCR beta cDNA molecule for every two T cells. The study measured age-related changes in TCR beta repertoire diversity using deep sequencing normalized with unique cDNA molecular identifiers. The donors were split into four age groups: young (average about 15 years), middle-aged (over 35), aged (roughly 68) and long-lived (approximately 80). To avoid experimental bias, donors of different ages were spread randomly across the sequencing lanes. Using the same blood draw, the study looked at two additional independent replicas of 1 million unique cDNA reads for two donors, one aged 18 to 30 and the other aged 80 or older.

Library method: 5' RACE. Data came from an Illumina HiSeq 2500. A second PCR of 7 to 11 cycles was performed with a sample-barcoded 5' primer and a J-beta primer mix. Each TCR beta cDNA molecule received a unique molecular identifier from a template-switch 5' adaptor carrying 12 random nucleotides. Each sample yielded at least 2.5 million CDR3-containing paired-end reads. First-strand cDNA synthesis was performed from all RNA using the Mint cDNA synthesis kit, with priming by a TRBC-specific oligonucleotide. Following uracil-DNA glycosylase treatment, a first 18-cycle PCR with universal primers M1SS and BC2_uni_R was performed on all cDNA. Regarding the original processing steps: Each sample was normalized by randomly selecting 1 million high-quality reads, each carrying a distinct molecular identifier. Reads sharing molecular identifiers were discarded rather than binned into consensus sequences. CDR3 identification, clonotype clustering and error correction used MiTCR with a Q25 quality threshold and the strictest error-elimination algorithm. A nonparametric unseen species model using Euler transformation provided a lower-bound estimate of total TCR beta diversity. In-frame beta chains were kept once TCRdb had trimmed the public reads at Q25 with fastp and called clones with MiXCR. Records with the same CDR3 protein are collapsed into one entry carrying the most frequent genes and DNA. TCRdb's processing, not the authors', yielded these V and J calls. The sample table holds about 970,000 distinct CDR3 sequences, of which about 53% were seen once. Clones ranked in the top ten supply about 22% of the sample.

Via the germline V gene (reference sequence), CDR1 is DFQATT and CDR2 SNEGSKA. After removal of 5 bases from V and 2 bases from J, the junction retains 14 bases not matched to a gene. Spanning cysteine to phenylalanine, the CDR3 consists of 17 amino acids. This entry keeps only the CDR3 DNA: 51 bases, framed from base 1. Points the paper makes about the study in general: Compared with the aged group, more naive CD4+ T cells, fewer expanded clones and increased TCR diversity were shown by the long-lived group, suggesting age selection. Observed TCR beta diversity per million T cells fell roughly linearly with age, and a significant reduction was already apparent by age roughly 41. The CMV infection status of donors was not known, potentially confounding age-related changes in expanded clonotypes. Since profiling was done on bulk unsorted PBMCs, naive and antigen-experienced compartments could not be conclusively compared. Observed TCR beta diversity correlated strongly with the percentage of naive T cells measured by flow cytometry. Estimates of total diversity from one million sequenced T cells were regarded as lower bounds and underestimates.

Donors were a few dozen systemically healthy Caucasian individuals from Russia aged about 6 to 100 years. Each donor gave 8 to 10 milliliters of peripheral blood, drawn into EDTA-treated Vacutainer tubes. Ficoll-Paque density-gradient centrifugation was used to isolate PBMCs, with at least 6 million per sample. Total RNA was extracted from PBMCs with Trizol reagent, with at least 6 micrograms obtained per sample. For every donor, an aliquot of PBMCs went through flow cytometry to measure the percentages of naive CD45RAhigh/CD27high T cells. Here the chain combines TRBV20-1 and TRBJ2-1; 8 bases in the middle match TRBD2. Sequencing was carried out using blood. This clonotype was obtained from a woman in her sixties in good health. The CDR3 in this case is CSAFSITGGSTYNEQFF. The nucleotide sequence reads as follows: TGCAGTGCTTTTTCGATTACGGGGGGGTCAACCTACAATGAGCAGTTCTTC.